These 20 T cell receptor beta chains were sequenced from one sample in a study of T cells in localized non-small cell lung cancer. TCRdb's copy holds only in-frame clones and misses some; the assay was immunoSEQ multiplex PCR. The data hold about 52,000 clones, with roughly 75% observed a single time. The input for sequencing was PBMCs, taken before any cancer treatment. These receptors came from a woman aged 35-70 years with stage II lung adenocarcinoma.

About this clone: Other DNA variants within this sample encode the same CDR3. The chain is built from TRBV7-9 and TRBJ2-5; D gene ambiguous. V dropped 3 bases and J dropped 1 base, with 9 bases sitting between them. Germline CDR1 SEHNR, CDR2 FQNEAQ (reference sequence). This CDR3 contains 14 residues. The CDR3 sequence: CASSLEFPQETQYF. As DNA, the CDR3 is TGTGCCAGCAGCTTGGAATTCCCCCAAGAGACCCAGTACTTC.

The rearrangement links TRBV6-1 to TRBJ2-2; 9 bases align to TRBD1. CDR1 and CDR2 from the germline V gene are MNHNS and SASEGT. This CDR3 region has 14 residues. With V trimmed by 4 bases and J by 7 bases, 4 bases remained unmatched. CDR3 protein: CASSVTTGGGELFF. The CDR3 DNA reads TGTGCCAGCAGTGTTACGACAGGGGGCGGGGAGCTGTTTTTT.

The chain carries TRBV19 and TRBJ1-5; TRBD1 is a possible D gene (5 bases). Trimming pared 7 bases from V and 3 bases from J, leaving 16 bases between. Germline assignment: CDR1 LNHDA and CDR2 SQIVND (reference sequence). The CDR3 sequence is 15 residues long. In nucleotides, the CDR3 is TGTGCCAGTATCCCCCCGGGGGGTTACAATCAGCCCCAGCATTTT. Amino acid sequence: CASIPPGGYNQPQHF.

The genes are TRBV6-6 and TRBJ2-7, with TRBD1 identical over 10 bases. Trimming took 6 bases from V and 0 from J; bases not matched to a gene: 5. From germline, CDR1 is MNHNY and CDR2 SVGAGI (reference sequence). This CDR3 comprises 15 residues. CDR3 DNA sequence: TGTGCCAGCAGCCCTCGGACAGGGGGCTCCTACGAGCAGTACTTC. It specifies CASSPRTGGSYEQYF.

This chain uses TRBV30 with TRBJ2-1, with unresolved D. In germline, CDR1 is GTSNPN, CDR2 SVGIG (reference sequence). CDR3 length equals 13 residues. Trimming took off 0 bases at V and 9 bases at J, with 12 bases between the two ends. The CDR3 region is CAWSVSAFSEQFF. As DNA, the CDR3 is TGTGCCTGGAGTGTAAGTGCTTTCAGTGAGCAGTTCTTC. The full variable domain, in which reference TRBV30 and TRBJ2-1 provide the parts outside the CDR3, is SQTIHQWPATLVQPVGSPLSLECTVEGTSNPNLYWYRQAAGRGLQLLFYSVGIGQISSEVPQNLSASRPQDRQFILSSKKLLLSDSGFYLCAWSVSAFSEQFFGPGTRLTVL.

The CDR3 DNA reads TGTGCCAGTAGTTGGGGGGGTGGCGGGGAGCTGTTTTTT. Translation gives CASSWGGGGELFF. The chain employs TRBV19 and TRBJ2-2; TRBD2 matches at 7 bases. The CDR3 sequence is 13 residues long. Germline CDR1 and CDR2: LNHDA and SQIVND (reference sequence). The V gene end was trimmed by 5 bases and the J gene end by 7 bases; junction bases not matched to a gene: 4. Full variable domain (remainder filled in from reference TRBV19 and TRBJ2-2): DGGITQSPKYLFRKEGQNVTLSCEQNLNHDAMYWYRQDPGQGLRLIYYSQIVNDFQKGDIAEGYSVSREKKESFPLTVTSAQKNPTAFYLCASSWGGGGELFFGEGSRLTVL.

V and J are TRBV6-1 and TRBJ2-7; the match to TRBD1 covers 8 bases. This CDR3 is built from 15 residues. V gave up 3 bases and J gave up 0 bases; unmatched junction bases: 4. From germline, CDR1 is MNHNS and CDR2 SASEGT. CDR3 DNA: TGTGCCAGCAGTGATATTGGACAGGGCTCCTACGAGCAGTACTTC. Its protein product is CASSDIGQGSYEQYF.

V gene TRBV27 combines with J gene TRBJ2-1, with TRBD1 as a possible D gene (5 bases). In germline, CDR1 is MNHEY, CDR2 SMNVEV (reference sequence). Trimming pared 2 bases from V and 14 bases from J, leaving 16 bases between. This CDR3 is built from 13 residues. CDR3 region: CASSLRVDSRKFF. The CDR3 DNA reads as TGTGCCAGCAGTTTAAGGGTAGACAGCCGTAAGTTCTTC.

The V gene is TRBV7-6, the J gene TRBJ1-5, with D possibly being TRBD1 (5 bases). V lost 5 bases and J lost 5, with 16 bases in between. CDR1 is SGHVS, CDR2 FNYEAQ, per germline. CDR3 length equals 15 residues. DNA of the CDR3: TGTGCCAGCAGCCCAGGGAAAGACGGGTATCAGCCCCAGCATTTT. Residues: CASSPGKDGYQPQHF.

This clone was seen more than once but under ten times. The CDR3 DNA follows: TGTGCCAGTAGTATGGGGGCGGGGCTTAGCAATCAGCCCCAGCATTTT. It translates to CASSMGAGLSNQPQHF. The chain joins TRBV19 to TRBJ1-5; weak D call: TRBD1 (6 bases). CDR1 is LNHDA, CDR2 SQIVND, per germline (reference sequence). The ends were cut back, 3 bases at V and 0 bases at J, with 12 bases in the middle. This CDR3 has 16 residues.

The rearrangement uses TRBV19 and TRBJ1-1, with TRBD1 as a possible D gene (6 bases). The CDR3 runs 15 residues. The V end was cut by 5 bases, the J end by 1 base, with 14 bases between. Germline CDR1 and CDR2: LNHDA and SQIVND (reference sequence). In nucleotides, the CDR3 is TGTGCCAGTAGTCCGAAGGGGGTACCGAACACTGAAGCTTTCTTT. It codes for CASSPKGVPNTEAFF.

The chain recombines TRBV28 with TRBJ1-5; D remains ambiguous. The V end lost 5 bases, the J end lost 0 bases, and 14 bases lay between the germline ends. The germline V gene encodes CDR1 MDHEN and CDR2 SYDVKM. The CDR3 runs 16 residues. The CDR3 bases are TGTGCCAGCAGTAACACGGGATTTTATAGCAATCAGCCCCAGCATTTT. As protein: CASSNTGFYSNQPQHF.

The V gene is TRBV4-1, the J gene TRBJ2-3; D perhaps matches TRBD2 (6 bases). This CDR3 is 15 amino acids long. The V gene lost 1 base and the J gene lost 1 base, with 9 bases spanning the gap. Germline V gene lookup returns CDR1 MGHRA and CDR2 YSYEKL. CDR3 DNA sequence: TGCGCCAGCAGCCAAGGCCCGGGGGGCACAGATACGCAGTATTTT. It is translated as CASSQGPGGTDTQYF.

The V and J genes are TRBV5-4 and TRBJ2-3; 12 bases match TRBD2. The CDR3 extends over 14 amino acids. The germline CDR1 and CDR2 sequences are SGHNT and YYREEE (reference sequence). V lost 3 bases, J lost 5 bases, and 1 base stayed unmatched. CDR3 bases: TGTGCCAGCAGCTCTAGCGGGGGGGTAGATACGCAGTATTTT. It specifies CASSSSGGVDTQYF. Combining the CDR3 with reference TRBV5-4 and TRBJ2-3 gives the whole variable domain ETGVTQSPTHLIKTRGQQVTLRCSSQSGHNTVSWYQQALGQGPQFIFQYYREEENGRGNFPPRFSGLQFPNYSSELNVNALELDDSALYLCASSSSGGVDTQYFGPGTRLTVL.

The chain recombines TRBV6-1 with TRBJ1-1; weak D call: TRBD1 (5 bases). The germline gives CDR1 MNHNS, CDR2 SASEGT. V lost 8 bases, J lost 4 bases, and 17 bases lay in between. The CDR3 is 14 amino acids. CDR3: CASFWDESGTEAFF. The CDR3 nucleotides are TGTGCCAGCTTTTGGGACGAGAGCGGCACTGAAGCTTTCTTT.

The chain employs TRBV2 and TRBJ1-2; 9 bases match TRBD1. The CDR3 contains 15 residues. After removal of 6 bases from V and 8 bases from J, the junction contained 13 bases not matched to a gene. The germline gives CDR1 SNHLY, CDR2 FYNNEI. The CDR3, as DNA: TGTGCCAGCAGATCCACGGGACAGGGTAATACAGGCTACACCTTC. As protein: CASRSTGQGNTGYTF.

This clone is labeled as medium-sized. The chain links TRBV11-2 to TRBJ1-2, with 7 bases matching TRBD1. The CDR3 covers 15 residues. Germline V CDR1 and CDR2: SGHAT, FQNNGV. The V gene end was trimmed by 2 bases and the J gene end by 2 bases; junction bases not matched to a gene: 5. The CDR3 is CASSLLKTGNYGYTF. CDR3 sequence (DNA): TGTGCCAGCAGCTTACTTAAGACAGGGAACTATGGCTACACCTTC. Together with reference TRBV11-2 and TRBJ1-2, the CDR3 gives the full variable domain: EAGVAQSPRYKIIEKRQSVAFWCNPISGHATLYWYQQILGQGPKLLIQFQNNGVVDDSQLPKDRFSAERLKGVDSTLKIQPAKLEDSAVYLCASSLLKTGNYGYTFGSGTRLTVV.

This clone was picked up a small number of times. The V and J genes are TRBV30 and TRBJ1-5, with a tentative D call TRBD1 (6 bases). V dropped 0 bases and J dropped 8 bases, with 11 bases sitting between them. Germline lookup yields CDR1 GTSNPN and CDR2 SVGIG (reference sequence). This CDR3 has 13 residues. The CDR3 bases are TGTGCCTGGAGTGTTGGGGGCAGGGAGCCCCAGCATTTT. Translated: CAWSVGGREPQHF.

The rearrangement joins TRBV5-5 to TRBJ1-2, with TRBD1 matching over 8 bases. The CDR3 has 15 residues. Trimming removed 2 bases from V and 4 bases from J; junction bases left unmatched: 7. Germline CDR1 is SGHKS and CDR2 is YYEKEE (reference sequence). CDR3 loop: CASSLVGQGIYGYTF. For the CDR3, the DNA is TGTGCCAGCAGCTTAGTAGGACAGGGAATCTATGGCTACACCTTC.

The J gene is TRBJ2-5, the V gene TRBV30; no clear D. CDR3 length: 11 residues. V gave up 3 bases and J gave up 5 bases, with 7 bases separating them. Germline V gene sequence: CDR1 GTSNPN, CDR2 SVGIG (reference sequence). Here the CDR3 reads CAWRSGETQYF. The CDR3 nucleotides are TGTGCCTGGAGGAGTGGGGAGACCCAGTACTTC. The full variable domain, with the rest looked up from reference TRBV30 and TRBJ2-5, is SQTIHQWPATLVQPVGSPLSLECTVEGTSNPNLYWYRQAAGRGLQLLFYSVGIGQISSEVPQNLSASRPQDRQFILSSKKLLLSDSGFYLCAWRSGETQYFGPGTRLLVL.